This is a list of T cell receptor beta chains from one sample in a study of shared clonotypes between healthy human individuals. Using immunoSEQ multiplex PCR, the repertoire was profiled, and TCRdb retains in-frame clones only, with some absent. The sample has some 500,000 clones, about 96% seen once. Sequences were obtained from naive CD4+ T cells sorted from blood. The receptors here all came from a young woman in good health. The CDR3 runs from the conserved cysteine through the conserved F or W. Each record gives: V gene, clone size, D gene, J gene, CDR3 DNA, CDR3 protein. A D gene is named only where the DNA matches it firmly. Clone size is stated in some rows and not others, as once, few, many or a class when expanded.

v_call: TRBV19
clone_size: -
d_call: -
j_call: TRBJ1-2
cdr3_nt: TGTGCCAGTAGTAATAGACAGAGAAACTATGGCTACACCTTC
cdr3_aa: CASSNRQRNYGYTF

v_call: TRBV28
clone_size: -
d_call: -
j_call: TRBJ2-7
cdr3_nt: TGTGCCACCTCATTCCCTTCGTCCTACGAGCAGTACTTC
cdr3_aa: CATSFPSSYEQYF

v_call: TRBV2
clone_size: -
d_call: -
j_call: TRBJ2-3
cdr3_nt: TGTGCCAGGAGAGGGGGGAGCACAGATACGCAGTATTTT
cdr3_aa: CARRGGSTDTQYF

v_call: TRBV21-1
clone_size: -
d_call: -
j_call: TRBJ2-1
cdr3_nt: TGTGCCAGCGACAGGGGGTACAATGAGCAGTTCTTC
cdr3_aa: CASDRGYNEQFF

v_call: TRBV30
clone_size: -
d_call: -
j_call: TRBJ1-5
cdr3_nt: TGTGCCTGGAGTAGGGCCCCACGGGACCAGCCCCAGCATTTT
cdr3_aa: CAWSRAPRDQPQHF

v_call: TRBV4-1
clone_size: -
d_call: -
j_call: TRBJ2-7
cdr3_nt: TGCGCCAGCAGCGTGGAGGGGCCTCCGGCCTACGAGCAGTACTTC
cdr3_aa: CASSVEGPPAYEQYF

v_call: TRBV5-4
clone_size: -
d_call: TRBD1
j_call: TRBJ2-2
cdr3_nt: TGTGCCAGCAGGGGGGGACAGGTGAACACCGGGGAGCTGTTTTTT
cdr3_aa: CASRGGQVNTGELFF

v_call: TRBV28
clone_size: -
d_call: -
j_call: TRBJ2-1
cdr3_nt: TGTGCCAGCAGTTTGGCAGCGATCTCTAAAAATGAGCAGTTCTTC
cdr3_aa: CASSLAAISKNEQFF

v_call: TRBV2
clone_size: -
d_call: TRBD2
j_call: TRBJ2-1
cdr3_nt: TGTGCCAGCAGAGCTAGCGGGGGGATATACAATGAGCAGTTCTTC
cdr3_aa: CASRASGGIYNEQFF

v_call: TRBV19
clone_size: -
d_call: TRBD1
j_call: TRBJ2-7
cdr3_nt: TGTGCCAGTAGTTTTACAGGGGGTCGCAACGAGCAGTACTTC
cdr3_aa: CASSFTGGRNEQYF

v_call: TRBV30
clone_size: few
d_call: -
j_call: TRBJ1-1
cdr3_nt: TGTGCCTGGAGTGTGGGACCTCCAAGTAAAGCTTTCTTT
cdr3_aa: CAWSVGPPSKAFF

v_call: TRBV28
clone_size: -
d_call: -
j_call: TRBJ1-1
cdr3_nt: TGTGCCAGCAGGCAGGGTCACACTGAAGCTTTCTTT
cdr3_aa: CASRQGHTEAFF

v_call: TRBV6-1
clone_size: -
d_call: -
j_call: TRBJ2-1
cdr3_nt: TGTGCCAGACGCCCCGGGACTGGTAATGAGCAGTTCTTC
cdr3_aa: CARRPGTGNEQFF

v_call: TRBV4-2
clone_size: -
d_call: -
j_call: TRBJ2-4
cdr3_nt: TGTGCCAGCAGCCAAGATGCAAATCAATACAGGGCTTTAAACATTCAGTACTTC
cdr3_aa: CASSQDANQYRALNIQYF

v_call: TRBV19
clone_size: -
d_call: TRBD1
j_call: TRBJ2-7
cdr3_nt: TGTGCCAGTAGTACGGGACAGGAGGCTAACGAGCAGTACTTC
cdr3_aa: CASSTGQEANEQYF

v_call: TRBV6-1
clone_size: -
d_call: TRBD1
j_call: TRBJ1-1
cdr3_nt: TGTGCCAGCAGCCAGGACAGGGGGGGCACTGAAGCTTTCTTT
cdr3_aa: CASSQDRGGTEAFF

v_call: TRBV10-2
clone_size: -
d_call: -
j_call: TRBJ2-1
cdr3_nt: TGCGCCAGCAGTGAGGGTGGAGGGGTAACCTACAATGAGCAGTTCTTC
cdr3_aa: CASSEGGGVTYNEQFF

v_call: TRBV15
clone_size: -
d_call: -
j_call: TRBJ2-3
cdr3_nt: TGTGCCACCAGCAGAGGTTCCTTCCGCGGAGGAAAAAGCACAGATACGCAGTATTTT
cdr3_aa: CATSRGSFRGGKSTDTQYF

v_call: TRBV6-6
clone_size: -
d_call: -
j_call: TRBJ2-5
cdr3_nt: TGTGCCAGCAGTTACTACGTCCAGGAAGAGACCCAGTACTTC
cdr3_aa: CASSYYVQEETQYF

v_call: TRBV7-2
clone_size: -
d_call: -
j_call: TRBJ2-5
cdr3_nt: TGTGCCAGCAGCGCCCTACGGGAGACCCAGTACTTC
cdr3_aa: CASSALRETQYF

v_call: TRBV19
clone_size: -
d_call: TRBD1
j_call: TRBJ1-1
cdr3_nt: TGTGCCAGTATTCTGGGACAGGGGGCCACTGAAGCTTTCTTT
cdr3_aa: CASILGQGATEAFF

v_call: TRBV5-6
clone_size: once
d_call: -
j_call: TRBJ2-2
cdr3_nt: TGTGCCAGCAGGGTGCGGAACACCGGGGAGCTGTTTTTT
cdr3_aa: CASRVRNTGELFF

v_call: TRBV5-4
clone_size: -
d_call: TRBD1
j_call: TRBJ1-1
cdr3_nt: TGTGCCAGCAGCCCAAGGGACAGCTACACTGAAGCTTTCTTT
cdr3_aa: CASSPRDSYTEAFF

v_call: TRBV9
clone_size: -
d_call: -
j_call: TRBJ1-1
cdr3_nt: TGTGCCAGCAGCGTAGAGGGGAACACTGAAGCTTTCTTT
cdr3_aa: CASSVEGNTEAFF

v_call: TRBV28
clone_size: -
d_call: TRBD2
j_call: TRBJ2-5
cdr3_nt: TGTGCCAGCAGTTTACCCCCAGCGGGAGGTTCGTACCAAGAGACCCAGTACTTC
cdr3_aa: CASSLPPAGGSYQETQYF

v_call: TRBV5-1
clone_size: -
d_call: -
j_call: TRBJ2-7
cdr3_nt: TGCGCCAGCAGCCCCGCCGGGACACACTACGAGCAGTACTTC
cdr3_aa: CASSPAGTHYEQYF

v_call: TRBV18
clone_size: -
d_call: -
j_call: TRBJ2-7
cdr3_nt: TGTGCCAGCTCACCAGCACAGGTCTACTACGAGCAGTACTTC
cdr3_aa: CASSPAQVYYEQYF

v_call: TRBV5-1
clone_size: -
d_call: -
j_call: TRBJ2-5
cdr3_nt: TGCGCCAGCAGCCATGGGATCCACTGGGAGGAGACCCAGTACTTC
cdr3_aa: CASSHGIHWEETQYF

v_call: TRBV11-2
clone_size: -
d_call: TRBD2
j_call: TRBJ2-1
cdr3_nt: TGTGCCAGCAGCACTATGGTAACTAGCGGATACAATGAGCAGTTCTTC
cdr3_aa: CASSTMVTSGYNEQFF

v_call: TRBV19
clone_size: -
d_call: TRBD2
j_call: TRBJ2-2
cdr3_nt: TGTGCCAGTAGTATCCGGGAGGACACCGGGGAGCTGTTTTTT
cdr3_aa: CASSIREDTGELFF

v_call: TRBV5-1
clone_size: -
d_call: -
j_call: TRBJ2-7
cdr3_nt: TGCGCCAGAATTGGGGCAAGCTACGAGCAGTACTTC
cdr3_aa: CARIGASYEQYF

v_call: TRBV25-1
clone_size: -
d_call: -
j_call: TRBJ1-1
cdr3_nt: TGTGCCAGCAGTATGGGAGTTTACACTGAAGCTTTCTTT
cdr3_aa: CASSMGVYTEAFF

v_call: TRBV5-1
clone_size: -
d_call: TRBD2
j_call: TRBJ2-7
cdr3_nt: TGCGCCAGCAGCAAGCTAGCGGGAGCACTCTACGAGCAGTACTTC
cdr3_aa: CASSKLAGALYEQYF

v_call: TRBV5-1
clone_size: -
d_call: TRBD2
j_call: TRBJ2-1
cdr3_nt: TGCGCCAGCAGCTTGGTTGCGGGAGGGCAACTTAATGAGCAGTTCTTC
cdr3_aa: CASSLVAGGQLNEQFF

v_call: TRBV23-1
clone_size: -
d_call: -
j_call: TRBJ1-5
cdr3_nt: TGCGCCAGCAGTCGGGTGACTGGGCCCCATCAGCCCCAGCATTTT
cdr3_aa: CASSRVTGPHQPQHF

v_call: TRBV28
clone_size: -
d_call: -
j_call: TRBJ2-7
cdr3_nt: TGTGCCAGCAGTCCTGGGGACCTTTGGGGCGAGCAGTACTTC
cdr3_aa: CASSPGDLWGEQYF

v_call: TRBV28
clone_size: -
d_call: TRBD1
j_call: TRBJ1-5
cdr3_nt: TGTGCCAGCAGGCCCGGGACAGTTAGCAATCAGCCCCAGCATTTT
cdr3_aa: CASRPGTVSNQPQHF

v_call: TRBV25-1
clone_size: -
d_call: -
j_call: TRBJ1-4
cdr3_nt: TGTGCCAGCAGTGTGGGGAGGGATAATGAAAAACTGTTTTTT
cdr3_aa: CASSVGRDNEKLFF

v_call: TRBV18
clone_size: -
d_call: -
j_call: TRBJ2-3
cdr3_nt: TGTGCCAGCTCACCAGGGGGAGTCGGGACAGATACGCAGTATTTT
cdr3_aa: CASSPGGVGTDTQYF

v_call: TRBV18
clone_size: -
d_call: TRBD1
j_call: TRBJ1-4
cdr3_nt: TGTGCCAGCTCACCACCGACAGGGGAGGGTGAAAAACTGTTTTTT
cdr3_aa: CASSPPTGEGEKLFF

v_call: TRBV6-5
clone_size: once
d_call: -
j_call: TRBJ2-3
cdr3_nt: TGTGCCAGCAGCTATCAAACGGGAAACACAGATACGCAGTATTTT
cdr3_aa: CASSYQTGNTDTQYF

v_call: TRBV6-5
clone_size: -
d_call: TRBD2
j_call: TRBJ2-5
cdr3_nt: TGTGCCAGCAGGGTGGGAGGGCCGGGCCAAGAGACCCAGTACTTC
cdr3_aa: CASRVGGPGQETQYF

v_call: TRBV28
clone_size: -
d_call: -
j_call: TRBJ2-7
cdr3_nt: TGTGCCAGCACCGTAGGCATCCCCTCGTACGAGCAGTACTTC
cdr3_aa: CASTVGIPSYEQYF

v_call: TRBV6-1
clone_size: -
d_call: -
j_call: TRBJ2-7
cdr3_nt: TGTGCCAGCAGTGACGGACAGAGGGCATCCTACGAGCAGTACTTC
cdr3_aa: CASSDGQRASYEQYF

v_call: TRBV2
clone_size: -
d_call: -
j_call: TRBJ2-5
cdr3_nt: TGTGCCAGCAGTGAAAACAGGGTAGGAGAGACCCAGTACTTC
cdr3_aa: CASSENRVGETQYF

v_call: TRBV5-1
clone_size: -
d_call: TRBD2
j_call: TRBJ2-1
cdr3_nt: TGCGCCAGCAGCTTGTCAGGGGCTAGCGGGAGATATGAGCAGTTCTTC
cdr3_aa: CASSLSGASGRYEQFF

v_call: TRBV28
clone_size: few
d_call: -
j_call: TRBJ1-1
cdr3_nt: TGTGCCAGCAGGGAAATCGACCCTACTGAAGCTTTCTTT
cdr3_aa: CASREIDPTEAFF

v_call: TRBV7-3
clone_size: -
d_call: TRBD2
j_call: TRBJ2-1
cdr3_nt: TGTGCCAGCAGCCCAAGGACTAGCGGGGGAGAGAAGTTCTTC
cdr3_aa: CASSPRTSGGEKFF

v_call: TRBV11-2
clone_size: -
d_call: -
j_call: TRBJ1-1
cdr3_nt: TGTGCCAGCAGCCTTAGGGAGAACACTGAAGCTTTCTTT
cdr3_aa: CASSLRENTEAFF

v_call: TRBV11-2
clone_size: -
d_call: -
j_call: TRBJ2-7
cdr3_nt: TGTGCCAGCAGCTCGACGACAGGAGCTACTCCCTACGAGCAGTACTTC
cdr3_aa: CASSSTTGATPYEQYF

v_call: TRBV11-2
clone_size: -
d_call: -
j_call: TRBJ2-1
cdr3_nt: TGTGCCAGCAGCCCCCCCGTCAAAAATGAGCAGTTCTTC
cdr3_aa: CASSPPVKNEQFF

v_call: TRBV6-5
clone_size: -
d_call: -
j_call: TRBJ2-7
cdr3_nt: TGTGCCAGCAGTTACAGAATTAACTCCGAGCAGTACTTC
cdr3_aa: CASSYRINSEQYF